What follows describes a single T cell receptor (beta chain). Authors' data handling: Amplification with reference gene primers provided the estimates of nucleated cell counts. TCRdb's table, derived via immunoSEQ multiplex PCR, lists solely in-frame clones and lacks some. V, J and clone size are those of that table, while D and trimming were read from the DNA. The sample has about 220,000 clones, 60% to 85% seen once. This sample stems from a study of blood T cell repertoires in COVID-19. Study overall: There were acute and convalescent COVID-19 samples, and they came from the United States, Italy and Spain. T cells, B-cell-depleted T cells, or PBMCs provided the cDNA or gDNA that served as material.

Sequences were obtained from peripheral blood. This TCR derives from a woman in her 70s with acute or convalescent COVID-19.

The CDR3 sequence: CASSGTGGYSNQPQHF. The DNA of the CDR3 is TGTGCCAGCAGTGGGACAGGGGGTTATAGCAATCAGCCCCAGCATTTT. The chain links TRBV2 to TRBJ1-5; 10 nucleotides line up with TRBD1. The CDR3 spans 16 residues. V shed 4 bases and J 0 bases; nucleotides not matched to a gene: 3. The germline gives CDR1 SNHLY, CDR2 FYNNEI.